This T cell receptor beta chain was retrieved from a study of T cell changes during pregnancy in multiple sclerosis. The CDR3 has 13 residues. Germline CDR1 and CDR2: SGDLS and YYNGEE. V was clipped by 4 bases and J by 2 bases, with 9 bases between them. Here immunoSEQ multiplex PCR was the method, and the copy in TCRdb shows in-frame clones only, minus some. This table has around 78,000 clones, roughly 93% appearing once. The input for sequencing was peripheral blood, taken in the second trimester of pregnancy. The source of this sequence is a female donor with multiple sclerosis, enrolled in a pregnancy study. The chain couples TRBV9 to TRBJ1-1; D gene uncertain. The CDR3 is CASSLGSNTEAFF. CDR3 coding DNA: TGTGCCAGCAGCCTCGGGAGCAACACTGAAGCTTTCTTT.